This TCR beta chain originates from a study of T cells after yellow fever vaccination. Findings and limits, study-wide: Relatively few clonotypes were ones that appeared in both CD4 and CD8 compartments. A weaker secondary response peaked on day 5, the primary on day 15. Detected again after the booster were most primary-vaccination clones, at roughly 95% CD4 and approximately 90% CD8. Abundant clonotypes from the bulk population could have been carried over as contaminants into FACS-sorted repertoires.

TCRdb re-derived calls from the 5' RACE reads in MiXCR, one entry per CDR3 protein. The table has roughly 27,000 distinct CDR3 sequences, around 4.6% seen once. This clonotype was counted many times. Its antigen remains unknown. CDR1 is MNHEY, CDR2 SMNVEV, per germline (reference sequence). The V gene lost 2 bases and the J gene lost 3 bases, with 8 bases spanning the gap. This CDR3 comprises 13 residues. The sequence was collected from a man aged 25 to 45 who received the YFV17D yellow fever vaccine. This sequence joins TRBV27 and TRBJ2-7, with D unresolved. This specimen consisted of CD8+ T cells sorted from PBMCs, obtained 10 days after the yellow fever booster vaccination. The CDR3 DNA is TGTGCCAGCAGTTTAACGGGTTTCTACGAGCAGTACTTC. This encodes CASSLTGFYEQYF.